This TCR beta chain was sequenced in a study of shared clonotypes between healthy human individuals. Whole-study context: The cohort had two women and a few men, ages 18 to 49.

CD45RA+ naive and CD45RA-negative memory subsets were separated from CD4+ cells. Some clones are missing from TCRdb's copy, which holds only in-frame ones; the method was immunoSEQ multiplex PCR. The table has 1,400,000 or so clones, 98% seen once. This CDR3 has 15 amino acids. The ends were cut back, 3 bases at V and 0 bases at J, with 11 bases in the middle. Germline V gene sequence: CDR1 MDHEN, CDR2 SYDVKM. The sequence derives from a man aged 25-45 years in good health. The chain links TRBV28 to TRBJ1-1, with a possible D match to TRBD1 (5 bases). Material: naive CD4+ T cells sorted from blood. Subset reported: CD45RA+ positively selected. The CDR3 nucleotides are TGTGCCAGCAGTTTTCCGACAGCCATGAACACTGAAGCTTTCTTT. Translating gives CASSFPTAMNTEAFF. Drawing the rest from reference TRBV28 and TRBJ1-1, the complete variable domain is DVKVTQSSRYLVKRTGEKVFLECVQDMDHENMFWYRQDPGLGLRLIYFSYDVKMKEKGDIPEGYSVSREKKERFSLILESASTNQTSMYLCASSFPTAMNTEAFFGQGTRLTVV.